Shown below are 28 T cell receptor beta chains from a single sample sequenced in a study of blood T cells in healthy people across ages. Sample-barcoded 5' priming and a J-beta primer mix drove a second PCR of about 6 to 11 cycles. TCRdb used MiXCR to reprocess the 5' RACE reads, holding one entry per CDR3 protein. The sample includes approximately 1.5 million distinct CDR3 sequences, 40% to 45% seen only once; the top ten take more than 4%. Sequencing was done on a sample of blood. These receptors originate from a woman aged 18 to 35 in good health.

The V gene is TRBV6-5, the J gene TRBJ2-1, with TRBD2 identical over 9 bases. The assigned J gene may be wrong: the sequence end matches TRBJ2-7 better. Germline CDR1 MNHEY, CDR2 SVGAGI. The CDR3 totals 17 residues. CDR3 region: CASSYSGGSGGLNEQYF. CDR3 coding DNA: TGTGCCAGCAGTTACTCCGGAGGTAGCGGGGGTTTAAATGAGCAGTACTTC.

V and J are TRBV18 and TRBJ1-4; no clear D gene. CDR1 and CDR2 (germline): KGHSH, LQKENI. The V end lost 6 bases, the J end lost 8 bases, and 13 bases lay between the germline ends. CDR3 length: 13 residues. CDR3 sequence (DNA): TGTGCCAGCTCCGCCGGCCAAAGGGAAAAACTGTTTTTT. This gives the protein CASSAGQREKLFF.

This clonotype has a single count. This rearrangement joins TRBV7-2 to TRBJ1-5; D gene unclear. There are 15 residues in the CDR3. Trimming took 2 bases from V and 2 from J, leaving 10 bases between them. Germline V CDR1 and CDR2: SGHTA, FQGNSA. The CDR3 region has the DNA TGTGCCAGCAGCTTAACGCAGTGGGGCAATCAGCCCCAGCATTTT. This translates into CASSLTQWGNQPQHF.

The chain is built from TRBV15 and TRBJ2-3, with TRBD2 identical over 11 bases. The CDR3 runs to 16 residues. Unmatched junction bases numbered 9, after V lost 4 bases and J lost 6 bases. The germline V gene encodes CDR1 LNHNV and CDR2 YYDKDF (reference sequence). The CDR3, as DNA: TGTGCCACCAGCAAGTACTCGGGACTAGCGGCCGATACGCAGTATTTT. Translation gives CATSKYSGLAADTQYF.

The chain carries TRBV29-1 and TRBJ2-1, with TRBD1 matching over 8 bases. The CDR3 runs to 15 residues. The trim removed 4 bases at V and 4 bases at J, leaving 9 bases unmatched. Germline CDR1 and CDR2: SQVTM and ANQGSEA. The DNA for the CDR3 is TGCAGCGTTGTTTTCCGAGACAGGGGATACAATGAGCAGTTCTTC. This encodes CSVVFRDRGYNEQFF.

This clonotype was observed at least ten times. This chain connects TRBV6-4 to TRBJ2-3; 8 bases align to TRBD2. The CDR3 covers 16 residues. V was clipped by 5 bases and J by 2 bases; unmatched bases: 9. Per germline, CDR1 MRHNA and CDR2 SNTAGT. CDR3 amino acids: CASSSAAGDSTDTQYF. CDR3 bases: TGTGCCAGCAGTAGCGCAGCGGGGGACTCCACAGATACGCAGTATTTT.

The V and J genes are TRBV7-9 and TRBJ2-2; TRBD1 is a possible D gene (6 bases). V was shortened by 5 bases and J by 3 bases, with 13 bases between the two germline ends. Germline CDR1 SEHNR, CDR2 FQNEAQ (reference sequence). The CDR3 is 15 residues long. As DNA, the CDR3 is TGTGCCAGCAGCAAACGACAGGCGGACACCGGGGAGCTGTTTTTT. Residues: CASSKRQADTGELFF.

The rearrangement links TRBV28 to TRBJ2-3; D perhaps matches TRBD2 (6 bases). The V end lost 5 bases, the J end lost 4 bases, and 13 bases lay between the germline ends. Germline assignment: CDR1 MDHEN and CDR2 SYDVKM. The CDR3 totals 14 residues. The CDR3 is CASSPGGESDTQYF. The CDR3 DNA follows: TGTGCCAGCAGTCCCGGAGGGGAGTCAGATACGCAGTATTTT.

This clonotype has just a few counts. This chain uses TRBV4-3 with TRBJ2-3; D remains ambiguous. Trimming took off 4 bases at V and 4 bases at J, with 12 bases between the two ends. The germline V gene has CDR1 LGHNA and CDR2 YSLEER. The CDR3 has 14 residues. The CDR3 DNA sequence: TGCGCCAGCAGCCGAAGATCTGAGGCAGATACGCAGTATTTT. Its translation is CASSRRSEADTQYF.

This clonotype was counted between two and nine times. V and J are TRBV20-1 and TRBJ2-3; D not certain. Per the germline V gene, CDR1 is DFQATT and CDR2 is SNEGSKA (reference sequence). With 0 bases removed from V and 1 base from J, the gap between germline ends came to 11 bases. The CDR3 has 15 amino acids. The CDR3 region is CSARDPLLGTDTQYF. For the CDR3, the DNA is TGCAGTGCTAGAGACCCTCTACTTGGCACAGATACGCAGTATTTT.

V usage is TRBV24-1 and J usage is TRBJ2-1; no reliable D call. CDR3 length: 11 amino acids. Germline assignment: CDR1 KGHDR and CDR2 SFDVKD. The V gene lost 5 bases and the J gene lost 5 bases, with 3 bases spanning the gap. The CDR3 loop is CATSADNEQFF. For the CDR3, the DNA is TGTGCCACCAGTGCGGACAATGAGCAGTTCTTC.

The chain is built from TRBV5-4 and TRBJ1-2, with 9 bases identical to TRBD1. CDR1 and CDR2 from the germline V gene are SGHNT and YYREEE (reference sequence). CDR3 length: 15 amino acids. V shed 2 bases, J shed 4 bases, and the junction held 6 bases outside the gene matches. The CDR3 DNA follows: TGTGCCAGCAGCTTCCAACGGGACAGGGCCTATGGCTACACCTTC. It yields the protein CASSFQRDRAYGYTF.

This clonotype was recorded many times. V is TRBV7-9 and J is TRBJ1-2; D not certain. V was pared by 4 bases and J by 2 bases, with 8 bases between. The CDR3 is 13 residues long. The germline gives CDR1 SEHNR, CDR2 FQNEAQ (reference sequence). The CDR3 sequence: CASSSDKNYGYTF. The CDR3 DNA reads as TGTGCCAGCAGCTCAGACAAGAACTATGGCTACACCTTC.

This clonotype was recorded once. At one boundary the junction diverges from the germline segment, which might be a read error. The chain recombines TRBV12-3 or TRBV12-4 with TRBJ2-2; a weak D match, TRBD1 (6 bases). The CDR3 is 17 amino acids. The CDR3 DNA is TGTACCAGCAGGCCCTACTCAGGGGTCAGGGTCACCGGGGAGCTGTTTTTT. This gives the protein CTSRPYSGVRVTGELFF.

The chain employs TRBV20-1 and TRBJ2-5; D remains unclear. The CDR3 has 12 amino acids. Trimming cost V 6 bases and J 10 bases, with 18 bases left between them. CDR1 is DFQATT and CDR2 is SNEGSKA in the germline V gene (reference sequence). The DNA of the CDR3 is TGCAGTGCCTTCAAAGACACACTTCTCCAGTACTTC. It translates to CSAFKDTLLQYF.

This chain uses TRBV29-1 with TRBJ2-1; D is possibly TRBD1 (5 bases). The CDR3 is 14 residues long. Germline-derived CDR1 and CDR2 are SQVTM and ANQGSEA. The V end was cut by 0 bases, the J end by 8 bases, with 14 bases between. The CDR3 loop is CSVEDPGMGYEQFF. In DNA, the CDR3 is TGCAGCGTTGAAGATCCAGGGATGGGATATGAGCAGTTCTTC.

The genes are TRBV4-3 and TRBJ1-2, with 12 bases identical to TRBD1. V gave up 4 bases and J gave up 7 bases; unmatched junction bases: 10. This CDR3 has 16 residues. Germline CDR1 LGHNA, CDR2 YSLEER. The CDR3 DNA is TGCGCCAGCAGCCTGAATATGGGGACAGGGGGCTCTGGCTACACCTTC. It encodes CASSLNMGTGGSGYTF.

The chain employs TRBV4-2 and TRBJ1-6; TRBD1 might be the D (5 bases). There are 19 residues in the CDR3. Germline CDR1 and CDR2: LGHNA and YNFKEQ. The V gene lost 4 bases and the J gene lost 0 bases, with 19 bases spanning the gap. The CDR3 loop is CASSPRHEPGGSYNSPLHF. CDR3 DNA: TGTGCCAGCAGCCCCCGACACGAACCGGGGGGCTCCTATAATTCACCCCTCCACTTT.

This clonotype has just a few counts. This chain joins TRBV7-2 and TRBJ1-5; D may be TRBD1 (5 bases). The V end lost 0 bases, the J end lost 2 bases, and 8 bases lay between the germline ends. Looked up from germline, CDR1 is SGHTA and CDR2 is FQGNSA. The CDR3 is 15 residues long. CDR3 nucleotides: TGTGCCAGCAGCTTAGCGGGCAGGGGCAATCAGCCCCAGCATTTT. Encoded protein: CASSLAGRGNQPQHF.

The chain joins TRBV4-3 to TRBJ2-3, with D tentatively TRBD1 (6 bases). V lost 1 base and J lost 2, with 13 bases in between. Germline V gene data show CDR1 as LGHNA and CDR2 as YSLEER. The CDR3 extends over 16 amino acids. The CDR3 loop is CASSQGATGNTDTQYF. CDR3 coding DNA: TGCGCCAGCAGCCAAGGGGCCACAGGGAACACAGATACGCAGTATTTT.

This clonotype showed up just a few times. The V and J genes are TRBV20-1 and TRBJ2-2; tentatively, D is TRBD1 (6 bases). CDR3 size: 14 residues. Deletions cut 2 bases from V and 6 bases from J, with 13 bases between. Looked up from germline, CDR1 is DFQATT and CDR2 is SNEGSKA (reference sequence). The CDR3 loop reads CSARNPQGPGELFF. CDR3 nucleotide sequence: TGCAGTGCTAGAAACCCACAGGGCCCCGGGGAGCTGTTTTTT.

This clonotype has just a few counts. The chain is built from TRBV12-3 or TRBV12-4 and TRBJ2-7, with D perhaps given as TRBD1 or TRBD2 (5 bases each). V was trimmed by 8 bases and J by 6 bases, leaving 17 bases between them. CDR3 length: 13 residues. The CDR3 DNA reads TGTGCCAGCGCCCCTAGGGCAGGGACCGAGCAGTACTTC. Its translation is CASAPRAGTEQYF.

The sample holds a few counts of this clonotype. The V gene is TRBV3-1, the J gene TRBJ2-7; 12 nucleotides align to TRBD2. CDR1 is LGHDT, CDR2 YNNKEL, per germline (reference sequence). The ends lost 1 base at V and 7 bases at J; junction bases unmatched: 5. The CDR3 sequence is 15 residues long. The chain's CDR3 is CASSQGLAGGHEQYF. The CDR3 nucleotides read TGTGCCAGCAGCCAAGGTCTAGCGGGGGGGCATGAGCAGTACTTC.

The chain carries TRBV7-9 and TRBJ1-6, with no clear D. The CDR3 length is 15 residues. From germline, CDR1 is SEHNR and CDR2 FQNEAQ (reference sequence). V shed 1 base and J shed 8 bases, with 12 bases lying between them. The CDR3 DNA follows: TGTGCCAGCAGCTTAGGGACTTTTTTCGATTCACCCCTCCACTTT. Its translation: CASSLGTFFDSPLHF.

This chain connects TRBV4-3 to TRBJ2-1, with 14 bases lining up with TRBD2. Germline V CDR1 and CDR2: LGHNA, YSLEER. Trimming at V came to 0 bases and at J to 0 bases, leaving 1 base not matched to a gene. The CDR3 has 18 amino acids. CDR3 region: CASSQEGTSGSSYNEQFF. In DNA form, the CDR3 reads TGCGCCAGCAGCCAAGAGGGGACTAGCGGGAGCTCCTACAATGAGCAGTTCTTC.

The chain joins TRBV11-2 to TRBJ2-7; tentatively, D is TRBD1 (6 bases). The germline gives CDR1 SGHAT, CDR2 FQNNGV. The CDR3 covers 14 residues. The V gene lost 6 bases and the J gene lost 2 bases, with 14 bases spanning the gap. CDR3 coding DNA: TGTGCCAGCAGTCCCGGGACATTTACCTACGAGCAGTACTTC. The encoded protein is CASSPGTFTYEQYF.

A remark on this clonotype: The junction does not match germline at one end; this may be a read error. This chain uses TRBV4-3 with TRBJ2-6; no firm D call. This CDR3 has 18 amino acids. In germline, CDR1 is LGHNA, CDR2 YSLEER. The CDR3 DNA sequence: TGCGCCGGCAGCCAAGAGCCAGATATAGCCTCTGGGGCCAACGTCCTGACTTTC. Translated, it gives CAGSQEPDIASGANVLTF.

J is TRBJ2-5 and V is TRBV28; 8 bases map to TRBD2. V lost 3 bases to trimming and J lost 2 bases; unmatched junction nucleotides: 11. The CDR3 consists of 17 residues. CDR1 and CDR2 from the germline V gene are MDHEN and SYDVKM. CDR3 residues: CASSFVSGGSLQETQYF. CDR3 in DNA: TGTGCCAGCAGTTTTGTTTCGGGAGGGAGCCTACAAGAGACCCAGTACTTC.